This T cell receptor beta chain comes out of a study of cytotoxic CD8 clonotypes in ibrutinib-treated CLL. For the study at large: There were about a dozen relapsed/refractory patients and roughly 15 treatment-naive patients, and under 18 were IGHV unmutated. Samples yielded averages of about 250,000 productive templates and about 89,000 productive rearrangements. Study-level findings and limits: Sampling times differed between sustained-remission and progressing patients. Rising at ibrutinib response, clonality subsequently fell back toward baseline at progression.

This table comes from immunoSEQ multiplex PCR, and its TCRdb copy is limited to in-frame clones, with some not included. The repertoire has approximately 47,000 clones, roughly 57% of them found once; the top ten carry less than 30%. This clone has just a few counts. The antigen remains undetermined. The V gene's germline CDR1 is LNHDA and CDR2 SQIVND (reference sequence). Trimming cost V 3 bases and J 7 bases; bases outside gene matches: 4. This CDR3 has 15 amino acids. This rearrangement joins TRBV19 to TRBJ2-1, with 12 positions matching TRBD2. The sequence derives from a human donor with chronic lymphocytic leukemia. The starting material was PBMCs, obtained after 24 months of ibrutinib treatment. The CDR3 bases are TGTGCCAGTAGTATCAAGACTAGCGGGGGAAATGAGCAGTTCTTC. It specifies CASSIKTSGGNEQFF.